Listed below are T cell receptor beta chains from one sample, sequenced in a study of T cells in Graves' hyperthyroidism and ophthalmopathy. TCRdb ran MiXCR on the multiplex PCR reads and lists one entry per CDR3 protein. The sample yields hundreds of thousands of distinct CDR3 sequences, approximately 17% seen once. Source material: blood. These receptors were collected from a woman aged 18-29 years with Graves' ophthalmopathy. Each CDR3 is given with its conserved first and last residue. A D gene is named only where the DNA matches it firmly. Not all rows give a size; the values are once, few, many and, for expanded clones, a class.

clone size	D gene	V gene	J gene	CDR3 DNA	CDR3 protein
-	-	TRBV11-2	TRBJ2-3	TGTGCCAGCAGCTGGCAGGGGGGACGCACAGATACGCAGTATTTT	CASSWQGGRTDTQYF
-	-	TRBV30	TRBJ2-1	TGTGCCCGGAGTGAGGGCAGGGTGCTCTCGAGTGAGCAGTTCTTC	CARSEGRVLSSEQFF
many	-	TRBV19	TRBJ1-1	TGTGCCAGTAGTATAGGGGGTGTGACTGAAGCTTTCTTT	CASSIGGVTEAFF
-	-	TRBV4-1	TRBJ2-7	TGCGCCAGCAGCCAACCGGGGCGTCGTCCCTACGAGCAGTACTTC	CASSQPGRRPYEQYF
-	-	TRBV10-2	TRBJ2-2	TGCGCCAGTTTTGAGGCTAGATATAACACCGGGGAGCTGTTTTTT	CASFEARYNTGELFF
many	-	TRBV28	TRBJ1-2	TGTGCCAGCAGTTTTTCCACGTTTAACTATGGCTACACCTTC	CASSFSTFNYGYTF
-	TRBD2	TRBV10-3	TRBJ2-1	TGTGCCATCAGTGAGGCCGGGACTAGCGGCAATGAGCAGTTCTTC	CAISEAGTSGNEQFF
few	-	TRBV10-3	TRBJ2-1	TGTGCCATCAGTAACCAACAGGGTGATGAGCAGTTCTTC	CAISNQQGDEQFF
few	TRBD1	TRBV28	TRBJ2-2	TGTGCCAGCAGTCCTGACAGGGTGACCGGGGAGCTGTTTTTT	CASSPDRVTGELFF
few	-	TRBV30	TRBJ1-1	TGTGCCCGAACGGAGGACACTGAAGCTTTCTTT	CARTEDTEAFF
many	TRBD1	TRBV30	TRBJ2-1	TGTGCCGGGACAGCCTACAATGAGCAGTTCTTC	CAGTAYNEQFF
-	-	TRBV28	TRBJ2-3	TGTGCCAGCAGTCCCCCACCCCCAAATACGCAGTATTTT	CASSPPPPNTQYF
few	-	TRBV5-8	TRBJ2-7	TGTGCCAGCAGCGTACGACAGAGCTCCTACGAGCAGTACTTC	CASSVRQSSYEQYF
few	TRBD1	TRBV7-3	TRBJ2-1	TGTGCCAGCAGCATTAACAGGGGGTTTGTCAATGAGCAGTTCTTC	CASSINRGFVNEQFF
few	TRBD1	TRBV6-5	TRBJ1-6	TGTGCCAGCAGTTACGGACAGGGTGGTTCACCCCTCCACTTT	CASSYGQGGSPLHF
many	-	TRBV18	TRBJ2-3	TGTGCCAGCTCACCAGTCCCCGGGACCGCAGGGACGCAGTATTTT	CASSPVPGTAGTQYF
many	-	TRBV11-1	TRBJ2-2	TGTGCCAGCAGCTTAGGACGGCGGGGACCGAACACCGGGGAGCTGTTTTTT	CASSLGRRGPNTGELFF
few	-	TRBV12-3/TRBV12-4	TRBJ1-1	TGTGCCAGCAGCGTGGCAGGGTCTGGAGACACTGAAGCTTTCTTT	CASSVAGSGDTEAFF
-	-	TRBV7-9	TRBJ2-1	TGTGCCAGCAGCGTAGGGACGTCCTCGGATCAGTTCTTC	CASSVGTSSDQFF
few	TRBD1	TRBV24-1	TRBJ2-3	TGTGCCACCAGTGATGCGGACAGGGCCGATACGCAGTATTTT	CATSDADRADTQYF
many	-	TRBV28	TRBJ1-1	TGTGCCAGCAGTTTTCAGGCAATGAACACTGAAGCTTTCTTT	CASSFQAMNTEAFF
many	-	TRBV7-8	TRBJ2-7	TGTGCCGCGACGCCTACAGTGGACCACTACGAGCAGTACTTC	CAATPTVDHYEQYF
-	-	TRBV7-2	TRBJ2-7	TGTGCCAGCAGCCAAGAACTAGCTGATATCTACGAGCAGTACTTC	CASSQELADIYEQYF
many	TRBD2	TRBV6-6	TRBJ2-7	TGTGCCAGCAGTTACTCGACTAGCTATTACGAGCAGTACTTC	CASSYSTSYYEQYF
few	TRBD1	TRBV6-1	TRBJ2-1	TGTGCCAGCAGTTCCGCCCCCGGGACAGGGGATAATGAGCAGTTCTTC	CASSSAPGTGDNEQFF
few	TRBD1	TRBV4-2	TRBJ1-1	TGTGCCAGCAGCCAATCCGGGACAGTACAAGCTTTCTTT	CASSQSGTVQAFF
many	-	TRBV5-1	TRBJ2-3	TGCGCCAGCAGTAGCGTTTCTCGGCGCACAGATACGCAGTATTTT	CASSSVSRRTDTQYF
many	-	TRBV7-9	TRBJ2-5	TGTGCCAGCAGGACTACAGGGAGGGAGACCCAGTACTTC	CASRTTGRETQYF
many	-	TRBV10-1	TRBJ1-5	TGCGCCAGCAGTGAGTCGGGGGGGATTAGCAATCAGCCCCAGCATTTT	CASSESGGISNQPQHF
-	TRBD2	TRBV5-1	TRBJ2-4	TGCGCCAGCAGCTTCACGGCTAGCGGGGTAAACATTCAGTACTTC	CASSFTASGVNIQYF
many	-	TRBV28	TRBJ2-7	TGTGCTAGCAGTTTAGTCCTAGGTAGTGGGTCGGGGTACGAGCAGTACTTC	CASSLVLGSGSGYEQYF